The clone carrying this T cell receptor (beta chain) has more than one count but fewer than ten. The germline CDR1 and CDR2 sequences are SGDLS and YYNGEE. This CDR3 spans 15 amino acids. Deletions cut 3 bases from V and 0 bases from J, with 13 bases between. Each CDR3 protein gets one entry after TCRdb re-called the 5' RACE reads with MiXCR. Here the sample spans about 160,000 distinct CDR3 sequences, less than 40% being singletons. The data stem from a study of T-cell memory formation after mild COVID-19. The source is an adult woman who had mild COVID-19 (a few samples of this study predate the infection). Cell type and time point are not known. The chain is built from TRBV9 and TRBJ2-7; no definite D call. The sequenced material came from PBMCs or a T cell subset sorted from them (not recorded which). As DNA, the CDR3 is TGTGCCAGCAGCGCCAAAGACCTTCCCTCCTACGAGCAGTACTTC. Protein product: CASSAKDLPSYEQYF.